A selection of T cell receptor beta chains follows, all from one sample in a study of shared clonotypes between healthy human individuals. Here immunoSEQ multiplex PCR was the method, and the copy in TCRdb shows in-frame clones only, minus some. The data show around 1,000,000 clones, 70% to 85% seen once. Sequencing was carried out using memory CD4+ T cells from PBMCs. Source of these receptors: a young man in good health. Some clones in this sample may be carry-over from other donors' samples. Each CDR3 is given with its conserved first and last residue. Each record gives: CDR3 length, D gene, clone size, J gene, V gene, CDR3 DNA, CDR3 protein. A D gene is named only where the DNA matches it firmly. Not every row has a clone size; where given, it reads once, few, many or a size class.

length: 14; D: TRBD1; size: NA; J: TRBJ1-5; V: TRBV10-3; DNA: TGTGCCATCAGTCCTGACAGGGGCAATCAGCCCCAGCATTTT; CDR3: CAISPDRGNQPQHF
length: 17; D: NA; size: NA; J: TRBJ1-5; V: TRBV4-1; DNA: TGCGCCAGCAGCCAAGACCCGCCCAACCGGGGCAATCAGCCCCAGCATTTT; CDR3: CASSQDPPNRGNQPQHF
length: 17; D: TRBD1; size: once; J: TRBJ1-1; V: TRBV7-9; DNA: TGTGCCAGCAGCCTGCCATGGGACAGGGGGCGCGGGACTGAAGCTTTCTTT; CDR3: CASSLPWDRGRGTEAFF
length: 14; D: NA; size: NA; J: TRBJ1-2; V: TRBV6-5; DNA: TGTGCCAGCAGTTACTCGGGGGTGGTCTATGGCTACACCTTC; CDR3: CASSYSGVVYGYTF
length: 17; D: NA; size: NA; J: TRBJ2-1; V: TRBV18; DNA: TGTGCCAGCTCACCCACAGCCCGGGACCCCCAAATCAATGAGCAGTTCTTC; CDR3: CASSPTARDPQINEQFF
length: 16; D: NA; size: NA; J: TRBJ1-2; V: TRBV4-1; DNA: TGCGCCAGCAGCCAAGGAAGACATCACTCTAACTATGGCTACACCTTC; CDR3: CASSQGRHHSNYGYTF
length: 12; D: TRBD2; size: few; J: TRBJ2-5; V: TRBV5-6; DNA: TGTGCCAGCAGCTGGACGGGGGGGACCCAGTACTTC; CDR3: CASSWTGGTQYF
length: 13; D: NA; size: NA; J: TRBJ1-2; V: TRBV29-1; DNA: TGCAGCGTTGAAGTTACTCGACAGGATGGCTACACCTTC; CDR3: CSVEVTRQDGYTF
length: 14; D: NA; size: few; J: TRBJ1-1; V: TRBV2; DNA: TGTGCCAGCAGTGAGGACAGAACGAACACTGAAGCTTTCTTT; CDR3: CASSEDRTNTEAFF
length: 16; D: NA; size: once; J: TRBJ2-6; V: TRBV5-1; DNA: TGCGCCAGCAGTTGGGCAGGGAGCTCTGGGGCCAACGTCCTGACTTTC; CDR3: CASSWAGSSGANVLTF
length: 15; D: NA; size: once; J: TRBJ2-3; V: TRBV7-3; DNA: TGTGCCAGCAGCTTACACGGGCAAGGCACAGATACGCAGTATTTT; CDR3: CASSLHGQGTDTQYF
length: 13; D: TRBD1; size: NA; J: TRBJ1-1; V: TRBV2; DNA: TGTGCCAGCAGTTACAGGGGGTACACTGAAGCTTTCTTT; CDR3: CASSYRGYTEAFF
length: 15; D: NA; size: NA; J: TRBJ1-3; V: TRBV5-4; DNA: TGTGCCAGCAGCCGTCAGGGGAACTCTGGAAACACCATATATTTT; CDR3: CASSRQGNSGNTIYF
length: 15; D: NA; size: NA; J: TRBJ1-2; V: TRBV10-2; DNA: TGCGCCAGCAGTGTCCGGGACGGAGCTAACTATGGCTACACCTTC; CDR3: CASSVRDGANYGYTF
length: 14; D: NA; size: NA; J: TRBJ2-3; V: TRBV29-1; DNA: TGCAGCGGCCAACCGGGACAACCCCCAGATACGCAGTATTTT; CDR3: CSGQPGQPPDTQYF
length: 15; D: TRBD2; size: NA; J: TRBJ2-7; V: TRBV4-1; DNA: TGCGCCAGCAGCCTAGGGACTAGCGGGGGGTACGAGCAGTACTTC; CDR3: CASSLGTSGGYEQYF
length: 14; D: TRBD1; size: NA; J: TRBJ2-1; V: TRBV29-1; DNA: TGCAGCGTAGGGACAGGGCAGAGGTACAATGAGCAGTTCTTC; CDR3: CSVGTGQRYNEQFF
length: 15; D: NA; size: NA; J: TRBJ2-6; V: TRBV11-2; DNA: TGTGCCAGCAGCTTAGTCGGCTCTGGGGCCAACGTCCTGACTTTC; CDR3: CASSLVGSGANVLTF
length: 14; D: NA; size: NA; J: TRBJ1-2; V: TRBV5-1; DNA: TGCGCCAGCAGCTTGGGAGCGGTGTGGGATGGCTACACCTTC; CDR3: CASSLGAVWDGYTF
length: 13; D: NA; size: NA; J: TRBJ2-1; V: TRBV5-1; DNA: TGCGCCAGCAGCTTGGACAGCCACAATGAGCAGTTCTTC; CDR3: CASSLDSHNEQFF
length: 15; D: TRBD2; size: NA; J: TRBJ2-3; V: TRBV29-1; DNA: TGCAGCGTTGCGTGGCAAGCGGGAGGTCCAGATACGCAGTATTTT; CDR3: CSVAWQAGGPDTQYF
length: 17; D: TRBD2; size: many; J: TRBJ2-1; V: TRBV19; DNA: TGTGCCAGTAGTATGCCCCCTACTAGCGGGAGACTCAAGGAGCAGTTCTTC; CDR3: CASSMPPTSGRLKEQFF
length: 17; D: NA; size: NA; J: TRBJ2-6; V: TRBV5-1; DNA: TGCGCCAGCAGCTCTGACCGAGGGTACTCTGGGGCCAACGTCCTGACTTTC; CDR3: CASSSDRGYSGANVLTF
length: 18; D: TRBD2; size: few; J: TRBJ2-1; V: TRBV30; DNA: TGTGCCTGGAGTGTACACCGGGAGGGCCTTCTTCAATCCAATGAGCAGTTCTTC; CDR3: CAWSVHREGLLQSNEQFF
length: 15; D: TRBD1; size: NA; J: TRBJ2-3; V: TRBV9; DNA: TGTGCCAGCAGCGTGACGACAGGGGTGGCAGATACGCAGTATTTT; CDR3: CASSVTTGVADTQYF
length: 16; D: NA; size: NA; J: TRBJ2-3; V: TRBV29-1; DNA: TGCAGCGTTGACGGCGGGGCGGCTTGGGGCACAGATACGCAGTATTTT; CDR3: CSVDGGAAWGTDTQYF
length: 14; D: TRBD1; size: few; J: TRBJ1-2; V: TRBV7-8; DNA: TGTGCCAGCAGCCTAGACAGGGTTGACTATGGCTACACCTTC; CDR3: CASSLDRVDYGYTF
length: 16; D: NA; size: NA; J: TRBJ1-2; V: TRBV7-2; DNA: TGTGCCAGCAGCTTAAGGCCATCGGGCCACAACTATGGCTACACCTTC; CDR3: CASSLRPSGHNYGYTF
length: 15; D: TRBD1; size: NA; J: TRBJ1-4; V: TRBV5-4; DNA: TGTGCCAGCAGCGTACGACAGGGGAATAATGAAAAACTGTTTTTT; CDR3: CASSVRQGNNEKLFF
length: 15; D: NA; size: NA; J: TRBJ1-2; V: TRBV5-4; DNA: TGTGCCAGCAGTTCGATTATATCGTACCAGAGTGGCTACACCTTC; CDR3: CASSSIISYQSGYTF
length: 13; D: NA; size: NA; J: TRBJ1-1; V: TRBV5-1; DNA: TGCGCCAGCAGCTTAACATCAGACACTGAAGCTTTCTTT; CDR3: CASSLTSDTEAFF
length: 18; D: NA; size: NA; J: TRBJ1-2; V: TRBV7-8; DNA: TGTGCCAGCAGCTTATTTCAGTGGTCGACCGGGCAGGCCTATGGCTACACCTTC; CDR3: CASSLFQWSTGQAYGYTF